The rows below give T cell receptor beta chains drawn from one sample of a study of cytomegalovirus exposure and HLA in healthy donors. The repertoire was sequenced with immunoSEQ multiplex PCR; TCRdb's copy has only in-frame clones and lacks some. The data show 95,000 to 150,000 clones, around 75% seen once. The sample consisted of PBMCs. All receptors derive from a woman between 50 and 59 years old in good health and CMV-seropositive. The CDR3 runs from the conserved cysteine through the conserved F or W. D genes are given only for firm matches. Some rows have no size entry. The others give once, few or many, or a class for an expanded clone.

j_call v_call clone_size d_call cdr3_aa cdr3_nt
TRBJ2-3 TRBV2 few NA CASTEQSTDTQYF TGTGCCAGCACCGAACAGAGCACAGATACGCAGTATTTT
TRBJ2-3 TRBV18 NA NA CASSPIADTQYF TGTGCCAGCTCACCAATAGCAGATACGCAGTATTTT
TRBJ1-5 TRBV12-5 NA TRBD1 CASGQTGGREPQHF TGTGCTAGTGGGCAGACAGGGGGCAGAGAGCCCCAGCATTTT
TRBJ1-4 TRBV19 few TRBD1 CASSISTNRQGVHF TGTGCCAGTAGTATCTCCACCAACCGACAGGGGGTGCATTTT
TRBJ2-3 TRBV4-3 few NA CASSQEPPGSTTDTQYF TGCGCCAGCAGCCAAGAACCGCCCGGGAGCACCACAGATACGCAGTATTTT
TRBJ1-1 TRBV11-3 NA NA CASSTRGGEVGAFF TGTGCCAGCAGCACCCGAGGGGGTGAAGTTGGAGCTTTCTTT
TRBJ2-5 TRBV30 NA NA CAWTRGLETQYF TGTGCCTGGACCAGAGGACTAGAGACCCAGTACTTC
TRBJ2-7 TRBV28 NA TRBD1 CAAGQGYEQYF TGTGCCGCGGGACAGGGCTACGAGCAGTACTTC
TRBJ2-5 TRBV7-6 NA NA CASSLARETQYF TGTGCCAGCAGCTTAGCTCGAGAGACCCAGTACTTC
TRBJ1-2 TRBV10-1 NA TRBD1 CASSEDLGTGGWFGYGYTF TGCGCCAGCAGTGAGGATCTCGGGACAGGGGGTTGGTTTGGCTATGGCTACACCTTC
TRBJ2-7 TRBV7-2 NA NA CASSLGSAYEQYF TGTGCCAGCAGCTTAGGATCGGCCTACGAGCAGTACTTC
TRBJ1-1 TRBV13 NA NA CASSSMPGSIEEAFF TGTGCCAGCAGCTCAATGCCCGGGTCAATCGAGGAAGCTTTCTTT
TRBJ2-3 TRBV15 NA NA CATSRDQASTDTQYF TGTGCCACCAGCAGAGATCAGGCTAGCACAGATACGCAGTATTTT
TRBJ2-5 TRBV5-5 NA NA CASSETSQETQYF TGTGCCAGCAGTGAGACTAGCCAAGAGACCCAGTACTTC
TRBJ1-2 TRBV10-3 NA TRBD1 CAISASDRVNGYTF TGTGCCATCAGTGCTTCGGACAGGGTAAATGGCTACACCTTC
TRBJ2-2 TRBV2 NA TRBD2 CASSGGMVNTGELFF TGTGCCAGCAGCGGGGGGATGGTGAACACCGGGGAGCTGTTTTTT
TRBJ2-7 TRBV9 NA NA CASSVGPPYEQYF TGTGCCAGCAGCGTAGGGCCCCCCTACGAGCAGTACTTC
TRBJ1-6 TRBV25-1 NA NA CASSEFRESYNSPLHF TGTGCCAGCAGTGAATTCAGGGAATCCTATAATTCACCCCTCCACTTT
TRBJ1-2 TRBV4-1 NA NA CASRPGSVSHYGYTF TGCGCCAGCAGACCCGGGTCCGTGTCACACTATGGCTACACCTTC
TRBJ2-5 TRBV5-5 NA NA CASSLIFQGGGETQYF TGTGCCAGCAGCTTGATATTCCAGGGAGGTGGGGAGACCCAGTACTTC
TRBJ2-4 TRBV5-1 once NA CASSLGAPWGDKNIQYF TGCGCCAGCAGCCTGGGGGCCCCCTGGGGGGACAAAAACATTCAGTACTTC
TRBJ2-1 TRBV7-2 NA TRBD1 CASSLGVRTGRQSEQFF TGTGCCAGCAGCTTAGGTGTTAGGACAGGTCGGCAGAGTGAGCAGTTCTTC
TRBJ2-7 TRBV2 NA NA CATSPGASSYEQYF TGTGCCACTAGCCCAGGGGCATCGTCCTACGAGCAGTACTTC
TRBJ2-3 TRBV29-1 few TRBD1 CSVDTGVRADTQYF TGCAGCGTTGACACAGGGGTAAGGGCAGATACGCAGTATTTT